The 7 T cell receptor beta chains below were found in one sample sequenced in a study of blood T cell repertoires in COVID-19. Profiling relied on immunoSEQ multiplex PCR, and the TCRdb table lists in-frame clones only, not all of them. The sample records about 66,000 clones, 91% being singletons. The sample consisted of peripheral blood. The receptors stem from a human donor in a cohort sampled during active COVID-19.

The chain carries TRBV24-1 and TRBJ1-1; weak D call: TRBD1 (6 bases). Trimming took off 2 bases at V and 0 bases at J, with 9 bases between the two ends. Germline loops: CDR1 KGHDR, CDR2 SFDVKD. The CDR3 is 15 amino acids. In DNA form, the CDR3 reads TGTGCCACCAGTGATTCAGACAGGATGAACACTGAAGCTTTCTTT. Translating it yields CATSDSDRMNTEAFF.

The chain links TRBV7-2 to TRBJ2-2; no firm D call. The CDR3 consists of 15 residues. V lost 1 base to trimming and J lost 3 bases, with 9 bases between them. Per the germline V gene, CDR1 is SGHTA and CDR2 is FQGNSA. The DNA of the CDR3 is TGTGCCAGCAGCTTAGTCGGAGTCGACACCGGGGAGCTGTTTTTT. Its translation: CASSLVGVDTGELFF.

V usage is TRBV5-1 and J usage is TRBJ2-5, with 7 bases matching TRBD2. J was trimmed by 1 base and V by 3 bases; bases with no gene match: 6. Germline CDR1 is SGHRS and CDR2 is YFSETQ. The CDR3 has 15 amino acids. The CDR3 is CASSSGGMGQETQYF. The CDR3 DNA is TGCGCCAGCAGCTCGGGGGGAATGGGCCAAGAGACCCAGTACTTC.

This chain joins TRBV28 and TRBJ1-2; 12 bases align to TRBD1. The CDR3 is 17 residues long. CDR1 is MDHEN and CDR2 is SYDVKM in the germline V gene. V shed 5 bases and J 4 bases; nucleotides not matched to a gene: 11. The chain's CDR3 is CASSPRGTGGEAYGYTF. DNA of the CDR3: TGTGCCAGCAGTCCTCGTGGGACAGGGGGCGAGGCCTATGGCTACACCTTC.

This chain uses TRBV5-1 with TRBJ2-2, with 7 bases aligning to TRBD2. V shed 2 bases, J shed 3 bases, and the junction held 7 bases outside the gene matches. The CDR3 runs 16 residues. Per the germline V gene, CDR1 is SGHRS and CDR2 is YFSETQ. CDR3 amino acids: CASSFFPGLDTGELFF. Written as DNA, the CDR3 is TGCGCCAGCAGCTTCTTCCCCGGACTAGACACCGGGGAGCTGTTTTTT. Based on the CDR3 plus reference TRBV5-1 and TRBJ2-2, the full variable domain is KAGVTQTPRYLIKTRGQQVTLSCSPISGHRSVSWYQQTPGQGLQFLFEYFSETQRNKGNFPGRFSGRQFSNSRSEMNVSTLELGDSALYLCASSFFPGLDTGELFFGEGSRLTVL.

The chain uses TRBV18 and TRBJ1-1; TRBD1 aligns across 12 bases. The V gene end was trimmed by 3 bases and the J gene end by 3 bases; junction bases not matched to a gene: 11. The CDR3 runs 18 residues. Germline V gene lookup returns CDR1 KGHSH and CDR2 LQKENI. CDR3 sequence reads: CASSPQRGTGGKDTEAFF. CDR3 bases: TGTGCCAGCTCACCGCAAAGAGGGACAGGGGGCAAGGACACTGAAGCTTTCTTT. Together with reference TRBV18 and TRBJ1-1, the CDR3 gives the full variable domain: NAGVMQNPRHLVRRRGQEARLRCSPMKGHSHVYWYRQLPEEGLKFMVYLQKENIIDESGMPKERFSAEFPKEGPSILRIQQVVRGDSAAYFCASSPQRGTGGKDTEAFFGQGTRLTVV.

The chain combines TRBV9 with TRBJ1-2; 8 bases map to TRBD1. The CDR3 spans 10 residues. Germline trimming cut 7 bases from V and 9 bases from J; bases unmatched to any gene: 2. Germline values: CDR1 SGDLS, CDR2 YYNGEE. DNA of the CDR3: TGTGCCAGCGGGGACAGGAGCTACACCTTC. Amino acid sequence: CASGDRSYTF.